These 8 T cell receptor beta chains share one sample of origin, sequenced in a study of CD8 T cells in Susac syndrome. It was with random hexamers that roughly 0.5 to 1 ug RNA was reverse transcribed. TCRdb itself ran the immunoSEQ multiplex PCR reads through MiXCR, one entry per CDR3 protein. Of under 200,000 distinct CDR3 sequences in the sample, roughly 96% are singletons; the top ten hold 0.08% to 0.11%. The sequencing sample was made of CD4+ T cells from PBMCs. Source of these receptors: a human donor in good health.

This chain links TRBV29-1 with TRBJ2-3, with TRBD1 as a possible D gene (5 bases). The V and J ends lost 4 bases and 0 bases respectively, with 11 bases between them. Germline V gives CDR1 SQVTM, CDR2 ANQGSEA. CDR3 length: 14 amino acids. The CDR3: CSVGRAGSTDTQYF. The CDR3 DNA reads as TGCAGCGTTGGCAGGGCTGGGAGCACAGATACGCAGTATTTT.

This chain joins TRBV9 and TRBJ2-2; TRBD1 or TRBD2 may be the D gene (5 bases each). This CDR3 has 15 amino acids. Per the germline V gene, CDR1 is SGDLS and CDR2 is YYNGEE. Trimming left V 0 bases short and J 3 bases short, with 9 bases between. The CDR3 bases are TGTGCCAGCAGCGTAGTCGGGGCCTACACCGGGGAGCTGTTTTTT. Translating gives CASSVVGAYTGELFF.

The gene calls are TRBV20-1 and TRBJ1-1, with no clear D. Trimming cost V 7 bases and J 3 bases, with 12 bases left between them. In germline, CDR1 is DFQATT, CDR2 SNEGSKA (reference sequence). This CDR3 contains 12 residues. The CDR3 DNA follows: TGCAGTGGACGATCCGGGGACACTGAAGCTTTCTTT. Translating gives CSGRSGDTEAFF.

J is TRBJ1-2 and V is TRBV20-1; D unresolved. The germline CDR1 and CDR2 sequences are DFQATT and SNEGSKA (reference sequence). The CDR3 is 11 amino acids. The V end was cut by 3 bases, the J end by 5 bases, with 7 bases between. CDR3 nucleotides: TGCAGTGCTAGTCGACTTTATGGCTACACCTTC. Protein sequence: CSASRLYGYTF.

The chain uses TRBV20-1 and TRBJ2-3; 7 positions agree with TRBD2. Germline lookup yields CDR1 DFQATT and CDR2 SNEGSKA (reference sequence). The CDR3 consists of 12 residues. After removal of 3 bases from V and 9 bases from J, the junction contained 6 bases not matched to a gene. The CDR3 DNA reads TGCAGTGCTAGTGCGGGGGAACTGACGCAGTATTTT. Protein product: CSASAGELTQYF.

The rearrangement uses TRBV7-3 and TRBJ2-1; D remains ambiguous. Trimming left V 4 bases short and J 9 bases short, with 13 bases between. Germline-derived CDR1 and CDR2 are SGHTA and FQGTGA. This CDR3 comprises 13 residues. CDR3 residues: CASSSGPSAEQFF. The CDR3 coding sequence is TGTGCCAGCAGCTCGGGCCCATCGGCTGAGCAGTTCTTC.

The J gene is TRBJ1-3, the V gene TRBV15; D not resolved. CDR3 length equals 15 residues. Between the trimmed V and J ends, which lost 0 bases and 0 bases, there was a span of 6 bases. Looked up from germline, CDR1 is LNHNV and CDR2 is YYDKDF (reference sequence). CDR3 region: CATSRDRRSGNTIYF. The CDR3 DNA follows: TGTGCCACCAGCAGAGATCGTCGCTCTGGAAACACCATATATTTT.

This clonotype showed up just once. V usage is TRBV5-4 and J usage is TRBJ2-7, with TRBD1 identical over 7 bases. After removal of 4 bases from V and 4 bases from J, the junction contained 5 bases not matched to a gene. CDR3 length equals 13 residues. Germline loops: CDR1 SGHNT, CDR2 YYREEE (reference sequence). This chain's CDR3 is CASSLRTGYEQYF. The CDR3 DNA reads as TGTGCCAGCAGCCTGCGGACAGGTTACGAGCAGTACTTC.